What follows are 18 T cell receptor beta chains derived from one specimen sequenced in a study of OX40 agonist ivuxolimab in advanced cancers. Using immunoSEQ multiplex PCR, the repertoire was profiled, and TCRdb retains in-frame clones only, with some absent. The profile shows about 15,000 clones, 90% of them singletons. The sample consisted of CD4+ or CD8+ T cells sorted from blood, taken in a trial of the OX40 agonist ivuxolimab. The receptor source for this set is an adult with an advanced solid tumor such as melanoma, head and neck, liver or kidney cancer.

The rearrangement links TRBV6-5 to TRBJ2-7, with 12 bases that match TRBD2. CDR1 and CDR2 from the germline V gene are MNHEY and SVGAGI. The CDR3 is 16 residues long. Trimming cost V 0 bases and J 1 base; bases outside gene matches: 1. For the CDR3, the DNA is TGTGCCAGCAGTTACTCCCTAGCGGGAGGGTCCTACGAGCAGTACTTC. This translates into CASSYSLAGGSYEQYF.

The count of this clone is one. The chain recombines TRBV6-6 with TRBJ2-3; 8 positions agree with TRBD1. CDR1 and CDR2 from the germline V gene are MNHNY and SVGAGI (reference sequence). There are 15 residues in the CDR3. With 0 bases clipped from V and 2 bases from J, the junction kept 1 base outside the gene matches. This CDR3 reads CASSYSDRVTDTQYF. CDR3 nucleotide sequence: TGTGCCAGCAGTTACTCGGACAGGGTCACAGATACGCAGTATTTT.

This clone was seen only once. A far more abundant clone sits one base away, making this likely a read error. The sample contains more than one DNA sequence encoding this CDR3. The V call is TRBV7-2, the J call TRBJ2-7, with D possibly being TRBD1 or TRBD2 (8 bases each). V shed 3 bases and J shed 7 bases, with 22 bases lying between them. Germline V CDR1 and CDR2: SGHTA, FQGNSA. This CDR3 has 16 amino acids. CDR3 nucleotide sequence: TGTGCCAGCAGCTTGGCCTGGATTAGCGGGACAGGTGAGCAGTACTTC. It is translated as CASSLAWISGTGEQYF.

The rearrangement joins TRBV18 to TRBJ2-7; TRBD2 might be the D (6 bases). This CDR3 has 13 residues. Per the germline V gene, CDR1 is KGHSH and CDR2 is LQKENI. V was shortened by 2 bases and J by 5 bases, with 10 bases between the two germline ends. The CDR3 DNA reads TGTGCCAGCTCACCAGCGGGGTGGGACGAGCAGTACTTC. It yields the protein CASSPAGWDEQYF.

In this sample, this clone turned up a few times. The chain has TRBV10-1 and TRBJ2-7, with D unclear. The CDR3 covers 9 residues. Trimming stripped 8 bases from V and 6 bases from J, with 5 bases between. Germline lookup yields CDR1 WNHNN and CDR2 SYGVQD (reference sequence). CDR3 region: CASRIEQYF. As DNA, the CDR3 is TGCGCCAGCCGGATCGAGCAGTACTTC.

The V and J genes are TRBV9 and TRBJ2-1; D might be TRBD1 (6 bases). In germline, CDR1 is SGDLS, CDR2 YYNGEE. The CDR3 totals 17 residues. V was shortened by 2 bases and J by 2 bases, with 17 bases between the two germline ends. The CDR3 spells CASSVGQPSWPYNEQFF. The CDR3 DNA is TGTGCCAGCAGCGTGGGACAACCTAGCTGGCCCTACAATGAGCAGTTCTTC. The variable domain in full, completed from reference TRBV9 and TRBJ2-1, reads DSGVTQTPKHLITATGQRVTLRCSPRSGDLSVYWYQQSLDQGLQFLIQYYNGEERAKGNILERFSAQQFPDLHSELNLSSLELGDSALYFCASSVGQPSWPYNEQFFGPGTRLTVL.

The CDR3 sequence is CASSPGLGQPQHF. The CDR3 region has the DNA TGTGCCAGCAGTCCGGGTTTGGGTCAGCCCCAGCATTTT. The chain employs TRBV7-2 and TRBJ1-5; no definite D call. The CDR3 totals 13 residues. V lost 6 bases and J lost 6, with 12 bases in between. CDR1 and CDR2 from the germline V gene are SGHTA and FQGNSA.

The chain has TRBV25-1 and TRBJ2-2, with D possibly being TRBD2 (6 bases). The germline CDR1 and CDR2 sequences are MGHDK and SYGVNS. The CDR3 is made up of 16 amino acids. The V end lost 8 bases, the J end lost 2 bases, and 18 bases lay between the germline ends. The CDR3 spells CASRGTGAVNTGELFF. The CDR3 coding sequence is TGTGCCAGCCGGGGGACGGGAGCGGTAAACACCGGGGAGCTGTTTTTT. Full variable domain (rest looked up from reference TRBV25-1 and TRBJ2-2): EADIYQTPRYLVIGTGKKITLECSQTMGHDKMYWYQQDPGMELHLIHYSYGVNSTEKGDLSSESTVSRIRTEHFPLTLESARPSHTSQYLCASRGTGAVNTGELFFGEGSRLTVL.

This sequence joins TRBV30 and TRBJ2-3; 7 nucleotides agree with TRBD2. This CDR3 has 13 residues. J gave up 3 bases and V 3 bases, and 3 bases lay outside the gene matches. Germline V lookup: CDR1 GTSNPN, CDR2 SVGIG (reference sequence). CDR3: CAWSRTRTDTQYF. CDR3 coding DNA: TGTGCCTGGAGCCGGACTAGGACAGATACGCAGTATTTT.

The chain links TRBV21-1 to TRBJ2-5. TRBV21-1 is described as a pseudogene. This CDR3 has 15 amino acids. The CDR3 DNA is TGTGCCAGCAGCAGTACCGGGACGGGCCCAGAGACCCAGTACTTC. The encoded protein is CASSSTGTGPETQYF.

This sequence joins TRBV6-1 and TRBJ2-7, with 7 nucleotides matching TRBD1. There are 14 residues in the CDR3. V lost 10 bases to trimming and J lost 0 bases; unmatched junction nucleotides: 9. Germline CDR1 and CDR2: MNHNS and SASEGT. The CDR3 DNA follows: TGTGCCAACAGGGACAGCACGAACTCCTACGAGCAGTACTTC. This gives the protein CANRDSTNSYEQYF.

The rearrangement joins TRBV6-1 to TRBJ1-1; D gene uncertain. Per germline, CDR1 MNHNS and CDR2 SASEGT. V shed 8 bases and J shed 5 bases, with 9 bases lying between them. The length of the CDR3 is 11 residues. This CDR3 is CASSSLTEAFF. The CDR3 DNA follows: TGTGCCAGCTCTTCGCTTACTGAAGCTTTCTTT.

The J gene is TRBJ2-7, the V gene TRBV25-1; 7 positions match TRBD1. V lost 6 bases to trimming and J lost 4 bases; unmatched junction nucleotides: 9. In germline, CDR1 is MGHDK, CDR2 SYGVNS. The CDR3 totals 14 residues. The CDR3 spells CASRRQGPGYEQYF. CDR3 nucleotide sequence: TGTGCCAGCAGGAGACAGGGACCAGGGTACGAGCAGTACTTC.

The chain recombines TRBV5-1 with TRBJ2-1; 8 bases are a match to TRBD2. The CDR3 is 16 residues long. The V gene's germline CDR1 is SGHRS and CDR2 YFSETQ. The V gene end was trimmed by 0 bases and the J gene end by 6 bases; junction bases not matched to a gene: 8. The CDR3 DNA reads TGCGCCAGCAGCTTGGGGTACGGCGGGAGGCCCAATGAGCAGTTCTTC. Amino acids: CASSLGYGGRPNEQFF.

The chain carries TRBV12-5 and TRBJ2-1; D uncertain. There are 14 residues in the CDR3. Germline CDR1 is LGHNT and CDR2 is FRNRAP. The V end was cut by 4 bases, the J end by 4 bases, with 11 bases between. CDR3 in amino acids: CASGYRRNYNEQFF. In nucleotides, the CDR3 is TGTGCTAGTGGTTACAGACGGAATTACAATGAGCAGTTCTTC.

The chain joins TRBV7-9 to TRBJ2-7; no clear D. The CDR3 sequence is 14 residues long. With 5 bases removed from V and 2 bases from J, the gap between germline ends came to 13 bases. Germline CDR1 is SEHNR and CDR2 is FQNEAQ (reference sequence). The CDR3 nucleotides are TGTGCCAGCAGCGGGCTAGAATGGGCCTACGAGCAGTACTTC. Protein: CASSGLEWAYEQYF.

This chain joins TRBV5-1 and TRBJ2-7; 7 bases match TRBD2. The V gene's germline CDR1 is SGHRS and CDR2 YFSETQ. This CDR3 region has 12 residues. The J segment lost 2 bases and the V segment lost 7 bases, leaving 3 bases of the junction unmatched. CDR3 sequence: CASSAGTYEQYF. Here the CDR3 DNA reads TGCGCCAGCTCAGCGGGAACCTACGAGCAGTACTTC.

The chain recombines TRBV19 with TRBJ1-2; D remains unclear. The CDR3 has 15 residues. V was pared by 2 bases and J by 3 bases, with 13 bases between. Germline assignment: CDR1 LNHDA and CDR2 SQIVND (reference sequence). The CDR3 DNA reads as TGTGCCAGTAGTATATCGGCAGTACTCTACTATGGCTACACCTTC. The encoded protein is CASSISAVLYYGYTF. Variable domain in full (rest from reference TRBV19 and TRBJ1-2): DGGITQSPKYLFRKEGQNVTLSCEQNLNHDAMYWYRQDPGQGLRLIYYSQIVNDFQKGDIAEGYSVSREKKESFPLTVTSAQKNPTAFYLCASSISAVLYYGYTFGSGTRLTVV.